This T cell receptor beta chain was captured by sequencing in a study of early T cells in non-severe SARS-CoV-2 infection. Trimming left V 1 base short and J 8 bases short, with 8 bases between. The length of the CDR3 is 13 residues. Germline-derived CDR1 and CDR2 are KGHDR and SFDVKD. Individual cDNA molecules received unique molecular identifiers during library preparation. Using its own MiXCR run on the 5' RACE reads, TCRdb lists one record per CDR3 protein. The sample shows about 80,000 distinct CDR3 sequences, around 10% of them seen only once. This clonotype appeared a few times. This TCR derives from an adult who was a healthcare worker with PCR-confirmed SARS-CoV-2 infection or an uninfected control (not recorded which). Sequencing was carried out using whole blood. The chain employs TRBV24-1 and TRBJ2-1; D gene ambiguous. The CDR3 DNA is TGTGCCACCAGTGATTTCTTGGGCTATGAGCAGTTCTTC. The encoded protein is CATSDFLGYEQFF.